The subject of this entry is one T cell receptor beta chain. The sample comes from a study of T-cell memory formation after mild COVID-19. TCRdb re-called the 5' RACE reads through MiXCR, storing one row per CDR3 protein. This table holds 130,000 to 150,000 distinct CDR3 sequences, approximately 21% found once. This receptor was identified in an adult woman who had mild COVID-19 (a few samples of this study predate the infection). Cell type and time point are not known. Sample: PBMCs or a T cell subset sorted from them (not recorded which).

In nucleotides, the CDR3 is TGTGCCAGCAGCTATCCGGGGAACAATGAGCAGTTCTTC. Its protein is CASSYPGNNEQFF. This chain links TRBV5-5 with TRBJ2-1, with D possibly being TRBD2 (5 bases). The CDR3 runs to 13 residues. CDR1 and CDR2 (germline): SGHKS, YYEKEE (reference sequence). Trimming removed 3 bases from V and 5 bases from J, with 9 bases in between.